A single sample gave rise to the 5 T cell receptor beta chains below, sequenced in a study of T cells in Graves' hyperthyroidism and ophthalmopathy. TCR beta CDR3 regions were amplified from RNA transcripts. TCR CDR3 regions were first amplified by RT-PCR with HTBI primers. TCRdb re-called the multiplex PCR reads through MiXCR, storing one row per CDR3 protein. The sample has hundreds of thousands of distinct CDR3 sequences, approximately 14% seen once. What was sequenced was blood. These receptors all come from a woman in her fifties or sixties with Graves' ophthalmopathy.

This clonotype showed up many times. The chain recombines TRBV20-1 with TRBJ1-1; no reliable D call. V dropped 7 bases and J dropped 7 bases, with 10 bases sitting between them. The CDR3 extends over 10 amino acids. Germline V gene lookup returns CDR1 DFQATT and CDR2 SNEGSKA (reference sequence). CDR3 sequence: CSVTLVEAFF. The CDR3 DNA is TGCAGTGTCACCTTGGTTGAAGCTTTCTTT.

This clonotype was observed once. CDR3 coding DNA: TGCAGTGCTAGATTTCATCTCGATCAGCCCCAGCATTTT. It is translated as CSARFHLDQPQHF. The genes are TRBV20-1 and TRBJ1-5, with no clear D. Germline values: CDR1 DFQATT, CDR2 SNEGSKA (reference sequence). V dropped 2 bases and J dropped 5 bases, with 10 bases sitting between them. The CDR3 runs to 13 residues.

There are a few counts of this clonotype. The chain links TRBV4-3 to TRBJ2-1; D not resolved. Trimming removed 0 bases at V and 0 bases at J, with 9 bases between. From germline, CDR1 is LGHNA and CDR2 YSLEER. This CDR3 spans 16 amino acids. Here the CDR3 DNA reads TGCGCCAGCAGCCAAGACAGTATTAACTCCTACAATGAGCAGTTCTTC. Its protein is CASSQDSINSYNEQFF.

This clonotype was recorded many times. The gene calls are TRBV14 and TRBJ2-1; 8 bases match TRBD2. Germline CDR1 and CDR2: SGHDN and FVKESK. The CDR3 length is 13 residues. The junction had 5 bases not matched to a gene; V was cut back by 5 bases and J by 8 bases. CDR3 nucleotides: TGTGCCAGCAGCTCGCGGGAGGTGCATGAGCAGTTCTTC. This gives the protein CASSSREVHEQFF.

This clonotype appeared a few times. The chain joins TRBV20-1 to TRBJ2-1; 8 positions match TRBD2. Germline V gene sequence: CDR1 DFQATT, CDR2 SNEGSKA (reference sequence). The CDR3 totals 15 residues. V was clipped by 0 bases and J by 6 bases; unmatched bases: 7. This CDR3 is CSARDPAGASNEQFF. DNA of the CDR3: TGCAGTGCTAGAGATCCAGCGGGAGCTTCCAATGAGCAGTTCTTC.